The 21 T cell receptor beta chains below all came from one sample that was sequenced in a study of OX40 agonist ivuxolimab in advanced cancers. Generated by immunoSEQ multiplex PCR, the TCRdb table keeps only in-frame clones and is missing some. Among tens of thousands of clones listed, nearly 85% were seen once. This specimen consisted of CD4+ or CD8+ T cells sorted from blood, obtained in a trial of the OX40 agonist ivuxolimab. These receptors were collected from an adult with an advanced solid tumor such as melanoma, head and neck, liver or kidney cancer.

The V gene is TRBV11-2, the J gene TRBJ1-6; a weak D match, TRBD1 (6 bases). The V end lost 3 bases, the J end lost 9 bases, and 9 bases lay between the germline ends. CDR1 and CDR2 (germline): SGHAT, FQNNGV. The CDR3 extends over 13 amino acids. In DNA, the CDR3 is TGTGCCAGCAGCTTTAACAGGGCTTCACCCCTCCACTTT. Its protein is CASSFNRASPLHF.

The chain employs TRBV4-3 and TRBJ2-5; perhaps TRBD1 as D (5 bases). The CDR3 totals 14 residues. Trimming pared 3 bases from V and 5 bases from J, leaving 13 bases between. From germline, CDR1 is LGHNA and CDR2 YSLEER. CDR3 coding DNA: TGCGCCAGCAGCCAGGGTAGGGGCTGGGAGACCCAGTACTTC. Protein product: CASSQGRGWETQYF.

This clone has only one observation. This sequence joins TRBV7-3 and TRBJ2-5; a weak D match, TRBD2 (6 bases). The length of the CDR3 is 13 residues. Trimming left V 1 base short and J 11 bases short, with 14 bases between. CDR1 SGHTA and CDR2 FQGTGA come from the germline V gene. CDR3 residues: CASSLIGWREQYF. CDR3 DNA: TGTGCCAGCAGCTTAATCGGGTGGAGGGAGCAGTACTTC. Full variable domain (missing parts from reference TRBV7-3 and TRBJ2-5): GAGVSQTPSNKVTEKGKYVELRCDPISGHTALYWYRQSLGQGPEFLIYFQGTGAADDSGLPNDRFFAVRPEGSVSTLKIQRTERGDSAVYLCASSLIGWREQYFGPGTRLLVL.

The chain uses TRBV5-1 and TRBJ1-1, with D possibly TRBD1 on 5 matching bases. V lost 0 bases, J lost 5 bases, and 20 bases lay in between. Germline loops: CDR1 SGHRS, CDR2 YFSETQ. The CDR3 consists of 17 residues. The CDR3 protein is CASSLGGTTASGTEAFF. For the CDR3, the DNA is TGCGCCAGCAGCTTGGGGGGGACCACCGCTTCGGGGACTGAAGCTTTCTTT.

The chain links TRBV6-1 to TRBJ2-4, with 9 positions matching TRBD1. Germline-derived CDR1 and CDR2 are MNHNS and SASEGT. The J segment lost 5 bases and the V segment lost 2 bases, leaving 7 bases of the junction unmatched. CDR3 length: 16 residues. The CDR3 here is CASSESPWDRENIQYF. In nucleotides, the CDR3 is TGTGCCAGCAGTGAAAGCCCTTGGGACAGGGAAAACATTCAGTACTTC.

The chain uses TRBV2 and TRBJ1-2; tentatively, D is TRBD1 (5 bases). The CDR3 totals 15 residues. Germline CDR1 reads SNHLY; CDR2 reads FYNNEI. Trimming took off 3 bases at V and 4 bases at J, with 15 bases between the two ends. The CDR3 spells CASSDAGGLLYGYTF. The CDR3 DNA sequence: TGTGCCAGCAGTGACGCCGGGGGGTTACTCTATGGCTACACCTTC.

The V and J genes are TRBV7-9 and TRBJ1-5, with 7 nucleotides matching TRBD1. From germline, CDR1 is SEHNR and CDR2 FQNEAQ (reference sequence). The J segment lost 6 bases and the V segment lost 1 base, leaving 6 bases of the junction unmatched. The CDR3 consists of 15 residues. CDR3 coding DNA: TGTGCCAGCAGCTTAGGGGACAGTAATGCTCAGCCCCAGCATTTT. It codes for CASSLGDSNAQPQHF. The whole variable domain, filled in from reference TRBV7-9 and TRBJ1-5, reads DTGVSQNPRHKITKRGQNVTFRCDPISEHNRLYWYRQTLGQGPEFLTYFQNEAQLEKSRLLSDRFSAERPKGSFSTLEIQRTEQGDSAMYLCASSLGDSNAQPQHFGDGTRLSIL.

V and J are TRBV25-1 and TRBJ2-1, with 7 bases fitting TRBD1. This CDR3 comprises 13 residues. Germline V gene lookup returns CDR1 MGHDK and CDR2 SYGVNS. V was pared by 4 bases and J by 5 bases, with 2 bases of the junction left unmatched. DNA for the CDR3: TGTGCCAGCAGTGGTCAGGGGGACAATGAGCAGTTCTTC. This codes for CASSGQGDNEQFF.

This chain uses TRBV14 with TRBJ2-7; D possibly matches TRBD1 or TRBD2 (5 bases each). CDR3 length: 16 residues. Per germline, CDR1 SGHDN and CDR2 FVKESK. V was shortened by 3 bases and J by 0 bases, with 15 bases between the two germline ends. CDR3 DNA: TGTGCCAGCAGCCAGTATCGAGGGGCCTCCTCCTACGAGCAGTACTTC. Translated, it gives CASSQYRGASSYEQYF.

V gene TRBV7-2 combines with J gene TRBJ1-4; possible D gene TRBD1, 5 bases. With 5 bases removed from V and 0 bases from J, the gap between germline ends came to 10 bases. The V gene's germline CDR1 is SGHTA and CDR2 FQGNSA. CDR3 length: 15 amino acids. CDR3 DNA sequence: TGTGCCAGCAGCCGACAGTTCCCAACTAATGAAAAACTGTTTTTT. Translation: CASSRQFPTNEKLFF. Based on the CDR3 plus reference TRBV7-2 and TRBJ1-4, the full variable domain is GAGVSQSPSNKVTEKGKDVELRCDPISGHTALYWYRQSLGQGLEFLIYFQGNSAPDKSGLPSDRFSAERTGGSVSTLTIQRTQQEDSAVYLCASSRQFPTNEKLFFGSGTQLSVL.

As concerns this clone: Different DNA sequences within this sample yield the same CDR3. CDR3 sequence reads: CASSPGMNTEAFF. The CDR3 DNA sequence: TGTGCCAGCTCACCTGGGATGAACACTGAAGCTTTCTTT. This chain links TRBV18 with TRBJ1-1, with D hard to call. CDR1 is KGHSH, CDR2 LQKENI, per germline. V dropped 3 bases and J dropped 0 bases, with 5 bases sitting between them. This CDR3 has 13 residues.

This clone was seen just once. The rearrangement links TRBV9 to TRBJ1-2, with D maybe TRBD1 (6 bases). CDR1 and CDR2 (germline): SGDLS, YYNGEE. V gave up 2 bases and J gave up 3 bases, with 11 bases separating them. The CDR3 sequence is 14 residues long. The CDR3, as DNA: TGTGCCAGCAGCGTCCGGGACACTCACTATGGCTACACCTTC. This sequence encodes CASSVRDTHYGYTF.

The count of this clone is one. Sequence at one end of the junction differs from germline and may be a read error. V gene TRBV5-6 combines with J gene TRBJ1-2; a possible D gene is TRBD1 (5 bases). The CDR3 has 13 amino acids. The germline CDR1 and CDR2 sequences are SGHDT and YYEEEE. The CDR3 loop reads CASRLGGNYGYTF. In nucleotides, the CDR3 is TGTGCCAGCAGGTTGGGGGGGAACTATGGCTACACCTTC.

Remarks on this clone: At one end the junction does not follow the germline gene, possibly because of a read error. The J gene is TRBJ2-5, the V gene TRBV7-2; D ambiguous. This CDR3 region has 12 residues. Germline lookup yields CDR1 SGHTA and CDR2 FQGNSA. Here the CDR3 DNA reads TGTGCCAGCACCCTTTCGGGTCGACGCAAGGACTTC. Protein: CASTLSGRRKDF.

This rearrangement joins TRBV6-5 to TRBJ2-5; D possibly corresponds to TRBD2 (7 bases). V lost 2 bases to trimming and J lost 5 bases, with 15 bases between them. The germline V gene has CDR1 MNHEY and CDR2 SVGAGI. CDR3 size: 15 residues. Here the CDR3 reads CASSYTRGGRETQYF. The CDR3 nucleotides read TGTGCCAGCAGTTACACGAGGGGGGGACGTGAGACCCAGTACTTC.

V usage is TRBV11-2 and J usage is TRBJ1-2; D gene ambiguous. Germline lookup yields CDR1 SGHAT and CDR2 FQNNGV. The CDR3 consists of 13 residues. The V gene lost 1 base and the J gene lost 8 bases, with 11 bases spanning the gap. This chain's CDR3 is CASSLGHFRGYTF. CDR3 bases: TGTGCCAGCAGCTTAGGGCACTTTCGGGGCTACACCTTC.

The chain couples TRBV6-5 to TRBJ2-7, with D perhaps matching TRBD1 (5 bases). V was shortened by 0 bases and J by 7 bases, with 16 bases between the two germline ends. CDR3 size: 15 residues. Germline V gene lookup returns CDR1 MNHEY and CDR2 SVGAGI. CDR3 residues: CASSYSRQGSREQYF. Written as DNA, the CDR3 is TGTGCCAGCAGTTACTCGCGGCAGGGTTCGCGGGAGCAGTACTTC.

This chain links TRBV30 with TRBJ1-1; D is unresolved. The germline CDR1 and CDR2 sequences are GTSNPN and SVGIG (reference sequence). Trimming removed 8 bases at V and 4 bases at J, with 17 bases between. The CDR3 length is 13 residues. The CDR3 DNA reads as TGTGCCCGAAGTGATTGGGTCGGCACTGAAGCTTTCTTT. Encoded protein: CARSDWVGTEAFF. The entire variable domain, with the rest obtained from reference TRBV30 and TRBJ1-1, is as follows: SQTIHQWPATLVQPVGSPLSLECTVEGTSNPNLYWYRQAAGRGLQLLFYSVGIGQISSEVPQNLSASRPQDRQFILSSKKLLLSDSGFYLCARSDWVGTEAFFGQGTRLTVV.

This chain connects TRBV11-2 to TRBJ2-7, with TRBD2 matching over 10 bases. The germline V gene encodes CDR1 SGHAT and CDR2 FQNNGV. The CDR3 sequence is 15 residues long. V lost 1 base and J lost 1; bases outside the gene matches: 1. The CDR3: CASSLGTSGSYEQYF. The CDR3 DNA reads TGTGCCAGCAGCTTAGGGACTAGCGGATCCTACGAGCAGTACTTC.

The gene calls are TRBV9 and TRBJ2-2, with D uncertain. This CDR3 contains 14 residues. The germline V gene has CDR1 SGDLS and CDR2 YYNGEE. The V end lost 0 bases, the J end lost 0 bases, and 3 bases lay between the germline ends. The DNA of the CDR3 is TGTGCCAGCAGCGTAGCACCGAACACCGGGGAGCTGTTTTTT. Translated, it gives CASSVAPNTGELFF.

The V call is TRBV10-3, the J call TRBJ2-3; 10 bases are shared with TRBD1. V dropped 11 bases and J dropped 2; count of bases not matched to a gene: 10. Germline V gene lookup returns CDR1 ENHRY and CDR2 SYGVKD. The CDR3 has 15 amino acids. The CDR3 coding sequence is TGTGCCGTAAACCGGGACAGGGGTATCACAGATACGCAGTATTTT. It translates to CAVNRDRGITDTQYF.